This T cell receptor beta chain was sequenced during a study of response to subunit inactivated influenza vaccine. Each CDR3 protein is one row after TCRdb ran MiXCR on the RT-PCR reads. Here the sample spans roughly 700,000 distinct CDR3 sequences, approximately 15% being singletons. This clonotype was counted a few times. Specimen: PBMCs from blood, collected 11 to 12 days after vaccination. This clonotype was obtained from a man in his fifties who received an inactivated influenza vaccine.

CDR3 residues: CSAARGPSKETQYF. The DNA of the CDR3 is TGCAGTGCTGCCAGGGGGCCCTCCAAAGAGACCCAGTACTTC. The gene calls are TRBV20-1 and TRBJ2-5, with 8 bases identical to TRBD1. V trimming: 5 bases; J trimming: 3 bases; junction bases outside the gene matches: 8. CDR3 size: 14 residues. Germline V CDR1 and CDR2: DFQATT, SNEGSKA (reference sequence).